Listed below are T cell receptor beta chains from one sample, sequenced in a study of blood T cell repertoires in COVID-19. Repertoires were generated with immunoSEQ multiplex PCR, while TCRdb's copy carries only in-frame clones and drops some. This table has about 190,000 clones, about 88% appearing once. Sequenced input: peripheral blood. All receptors come from a woman in her thirties with active or convalescent COVID-19. Both conserved end residues are part of each CDR3. D genes are given only for firm matches. Size is omitted from some rows. Given values are once, few, many or a class for expanded clones.

clone size: .
V gene: TRBV27
D gene: TRBD2
J gene: TRBJ2-1
CDR3 protein: CASSLSPSGSYNEQFF
CDR3 DNA: TGTGCCAGCAGTTTATCCCCTAGCGGGTCTTACAATGAGCAGTTCTTC

clone size: few
V gene: TRBV4-1
D gene: .
J gene: TRBJ2-6
CDR3 protein: CASSQRNGRSSGANVLTF
CDR3 DNA: TGCGCCAGCAGCCAACGTAATGGGAGAAGCTCTGGGGCCAACGTCCTGACTTTC

clone size: .
V gene: TRBV12-5
D gene: TRBD1
J gene: TRBJ2-5
CDR3 protein: CASGLFHGTGPKGETQYF
CDR3 DNA: TGTGCTAGTGGTTTGTTCCACGGGACAGGTCCTAAAGGGGAGACCCAGTACTTC

clone size: .
V gene: TRBV28
D gene: .
J gene: TRBJ2-5
CDR3 protein: CASKDFGTQYF
CDR3 DNA: TGTGCCAGCAAGGACTTCGGGACCCAGTACTTC

clone size: .
V gene: TRBV19
D gene: TRBD2
J gene: TRBJ2-7
CDR3 protein: CASSMGGARVYEQYF
CDR3 DNA: TGTGCCAGTAGTATGGGAGGGGCGAGGGTCTACGAGCAGTACTTC

clone size: .
V gene: TRBV11-2
D gene: .
J gene: TRBJ2-5
CDR3 protein: CASSLGPQETQYF
CDR3 DNA: TGTGCCAGCAGCTTAGGTCCACAAGAGACCCAGTACTTC

clone size: .
V gene: TRBV5-8
D gene: .
J gene: TRBJ1-5
CDR3 protein: CASSEGQGMQPQHF
CDR3 DNA: TGTGCCAGCAGCGAAGGGCAGGGGATGCAGCCCCAGCATTTT

clone size: .
V gene: TRBV28
D gene: .
J gene: TRBJ2-7
CDR3 protein: CASSLSRGPYEQYF
CDR3 DNA: TGTGCCAGCAGTTTAAGCAGGGGTCCCTACGAGCAGTACTTC

clone size: once
V gene: TRBV24-1
D gene: .
J gene: TRBJ2-7
CDR3 protein: CATSDRGRSYEQYF
CDR3 DNA: TGTGCCACCAGTGATAGGGGGAGATCCTACGAGCAGTACTTC

clone size: .
V gene: TRBV27
D gene: TRBD2
J gene: TRBJ2-7
CDR3 protein: CASSLSSGNSYEQYF
CDR3 DNA: TGTGCCAGCAGTTTATCGAGCGGGAACTCCTACGAGCAGTACTTC

clone size: .
V gene: TRBV4-2
D gene: TRBD1
J gene: TRBJ2-5
CDR3 protein: CASSQTTGEIETQYF
CDR3 DNA: TGTGCCAGCAGCCAGACGACAGGGGAAATAGAGACCCAGTACTTC

clone size: .
V gene: TRBV5-1
D gene: TRBD2
J gene: TRBJ2-5
CDR3 protein: CASSSARGAGGGETQYF
CDR3 DNA: TGCGCCAGCAGCTCGGCGCGGGGTGCGGGAGGAGGAGAGACCCAGTACTTC

clone size: .
V gene: TRBV15
D gene: .
J gene: TRBJ1-2
CDR3 protein: CATSSLGYGYTF
CDR3 DNA: TGTGCCACCAGCAGTCTCGGCTATGGCTACACCTTC

clone size: .
V gene: TRBV9
D gene: TRBD1
J gene: TRBJ1-3
CDR3 protein: CASSPDRVSGNTIYF
CDR3 DNA: TGTGCCAGCAGCCCGGACAGGGTCTCTGGAAACACCATATATTTT

clone size: .
V gene: TRBV3-1/TRBV3-2
D gene: .
J gene: TRBJ2-3
CDR3 protein: CASSLTGDTQYF
CDR3 DNA: TGTGCCAGCAGCCTCACAGGAGATACGCAGTATTTT

clone size: .
V gene: TRBV27
D gene: .
J gene: TRBJ2-7
CDR3 protein: CASSLGGGMTYEQYF
CDR3 DNA: TGTGCCAGCAGTTTAGGAGGCGGGATGACCTACGAGCAGTACTTC

clone size: .
V gene: TRBV14
D gene: .
J gene: TRBJ2-5
CDR3 protein: CASSQDWPLRETQYF
CDR3 DNA: TGTGCCAGCAGCCAAGATTGGCCCCTCCGAGAGACCCAGTACTTC

clone size: .
V gene: TRBV11-2
D gene: .
J gene: TRBJ2-3
CDR3 protein: CASSSPLLSTDTQYF
CDR3 DNA: TGTGCCAGCAGCTCACCCCTACTTAGCACAGATACGCAGTATTTT

clone size: .
V gene: TRBV7-9
D gene: TRBD1
J gene: TRBJ1-1
CDR3 protein: CASSPQGGRDTEAFF
CDR3 DNA: TGTGCCAGCAGCCCACAGGGGGGTAGGGACACTGAAGCTTTCTTT

clone size: .
V gene: TRBV27
D gene: TRBD1
J gene: TRBJ1-4
CDR3 protein: CASRRTGGVTNEKLFF
CDR3 DNA: TGTGCCAGCAGGCGTACAGGGGGTGTCACTAATGAAAAACTGTTTTTT

clone size: .
V gene: TRBV7-9
D gene: TRBD1
J gene: TRBJ1-2
CDR3 protein: CASSPQGMDGYTF
CDR3 DNA: TGTGCCAGCAGCCCACAGGGGATGGATGGCTACACCTTC

clone size: .
V gene: TRBV5-4
D gene: TRBD1
J gene: TRBJ1-2
CDR3 protein: CASSLARYQGTGGYTF
CDR3 DNA: TGTGCCAGCAGCTTGGCCCGATACCAGGGGACAGGTGGCTACACCTTC

clone size: .
V gene: TRBV4-1
D gene: .
J gene: TRBJ1-4
CDR3 protein: CASSQEGRDGKLFF
CDR3 DNA: TGCGCCAGCAGCCAAGAAGGGAGGGACGGAAAACTGTTTTTT

clone size: .
V gene: TRBV12-5
D gene: TRBD2
J gene: TRBJ2-5
CDR3 protein: CASGPPGGFQETQYF
CDR3 DNA: TGTGCTAGTGGTCCACCGGGGGGATTCCAAGAGACCCAGTACTTC

clone size: .
V gene: TRBV5-1
D gene: .
J gene: TRBJ2-7
CDR3 protein: CASSATTYEQYF
CDR3 DNA: TGCGCCAGCAGCGCAACAACCTACGAGCAGTACTTC

clone size: .
V gene: TRBV6-5
D gene: .
J gene: TRBJ2-1
CDR3 protein: CASSYSDKNEQFF
CDR3 DNA: TGTGCCAGCAGTTATTCAGACAAAAATGAGCAGTTCTTC

clone size: .
V gene: TRBV5-1
D gene: TRBD2
J gene: TRBJ2-1
CDR3 protein: CASCRTSGGNEQFF
CDR3 DNA: TGCGCCAGCTGTCGGACTAGCGGGGGGAATGAGCAGTTCTTC

clone size: .
V gene: TRBV3-1/TRBV3-2
D gene: .
J gene: TRBJ2-2
CDR3 protein: CASSQDVIVNTGELFF
CDR3 DNA: TGTGCCAGCAGCCAAGATGTAATAGTCAACACCGGGGAGCTGTTTTTT

clone size: .
V gene: TRBV24-1
D gene: TRBD1
J gene: TRBJ2-1
CDR3 protein: CATSDMGQGDHEQFF
CDR3 DNA: TGTGCCACCAGTGATATGGGACAGGGGGACCATGAGCAGTTCTTC

clone size: once
V gene: TRBV9
D gene: .
J gene: TRBJ1-4
CDR3 protein: CASSAGGKLFF
CDR3 DNA: TGTGCCAGCAGCGCCGGCGGAAAACTGTTTTTT

clone size: .
V gene: TRBV6-6
D gene: TRBD2
J gene: TRBJ2-3
CDR3 protein: CASSPGLATFTQYF
CDR3 DNA: TGTGCCAGCAGCCCGGGACTAGCAACTTTTACGCAGTATTTT

clone size: .
V gene: TRBV27
D gene: TRBD1
J gene: TRBJ2-7
CDR3 protein: CASRGTGGNEQYF
CDR3 DNA: TGTGCCAGCAGAGGGACAGGGGGTAACGAGCAGTACTTC

clone size: .
V gene: TRBV6-5
D gene: .
J gene: TRBJ2-7
CDR3 protein: CASSYSYSWGAYEQYF
CDR3 DNA: TGTGCCAGCAGTTACTCTTATAGTTGGGGCGCCTACGAGCAGTACTTC

clone size: .
V gene: TRBV28
D gene: .
J gene: TRBJ1-1
CDR3 protein: CASMPGNTEAFF
CDR3 DNA: TGTGCCAGCATGCCCGGGAACACTGAAGCTTTCTTT

clone size: .
V gene: TRBV7-9
D gene: .
J gene: TRBJ1-1
CDR3 protein: CASSPQGGLSEAFF
CDR3 DNA: TGTGCCAGCAGCCCCCAGGGAGGGTTAAGTGAAGCTTTCTTT

clone size: .
V gene: TRBV28
D gene: TRBD1
J gene: TRBJ1-6
CDR3 protein: CASRIRGAYNSPLHF
CDR3 DNA: TGTGCCAGCAGGATCAGGGGGGCCTATAATTCACCCCTCCACTTT

clone size: .
V gene: TRBV3-1/TRBV3-2
D gene: .
J gene: TRBJ2-3
CDR3 protein: CASSQSWQGPTDTQYF
CDR3 DNA: TGTGCCAGCAGCCAGTCATGGCAGGGCCCCACAGATACGCAGTATTTT

clone size: .
V gene: TRBV4-1
D gene: .
J gene: TRBJ2-7
CDR3 protein: CASSQVGSGSYEQYF
CDR3 DNA: TGCGCCAGCAGCCAAGTAGGGAGCGGTTCCTACGAGCAGTACTTC

clone size: few
V gene: TRBV7-2
D gene: .
J gene: TRBJ2-3
CDR3 protein: CASSLDRHRTDTQYF
CDR3 DNA: TGTGCCAGCAGCCTCGACAGGCACAGAACAGATACGCAGTATTTT

clone size: .
V gene: TRBV13
D gene: TRBD1
J gene: TRBJ2-7
CDR3 protein: CASSSGTGGKVGFYEQYF
CDR3 DNA: TGTGCCAGCAGCTCAGGGACAGGGGGTAAGGTTGGTTTCTACGAGCAGTACTTC

clone size: .
V gene: TRBV19
D gene: TRBD1
J gene: TRBJ1-2
CDR3 protein: CASRVQGADYGYTF
CDR3 DNA: TGTGCCAGTAGGGTACAGGGGGCGGACTATGGCTACACCTTC

clone size: .
V gene: TRBV4-1
D gene: .
J gene: TRBJ1-1
CDR3 protein: CASSQEQGYTEAFF
CDR3 DNA: TGCGCCAGCAGCCAAGAACAGGGCTACACTGAAGCTTTCTTT

clone size: .
V gene: TRBV19
D gene: .
J gene: TRBJ1-1
CDR3 protein: CASSISGSSLLEAFF
CDR3 DNA: TGTGCCAGTAGTATCTCCGGGAGCTCGCTCCTTGAAGCTTTCTTT

clone size: .
V gene: TRBV30
D gene: .
J gene: TRBJ1-2
CDR3 protein: CAWSVPHPGEGGYTF
CDR3 DNA: TGTGCCTGGAGTGTACCCCACCCAGGGGAGGGGGGCTACACCTTC

clone size: .
V gene: TRBV12-1
D gene: .
J gene: TRBJ2-2
CDR3 protein: CASSPGLAGGREHRGAVF
CDR3 DNA: TGTGCCAGCAGCCCCGGACTAGCGGGAGGGCGCGAACACCGGGGAGCTGTTTTT

clone size: once
V gene: TRBV7-9
D gene: TRBD1
J gene: TRBJ1-5
CDR3 protein: CASSLGTGGDGSNQPQHF
CDR3 DNA: TGTGCCAGCAGCTTAGGGACAGGGGGGGATGGGAGCAATCAGCCCCAGCATTTT

clone size: .
V gene: TRBV5-1
D gene: TRBD1
J gene: TRBJ1-1
CDR3 protein: CASSSSGTGEYVNTEAFF
CDR3 DNA: TGCGCCAGCAGCTCCTCCGGGACAGGGGAATACGTGAACACTGAAGCTTTCTTT

clone size: .
V gene: TRBV28
D gene: TRBD2
J gene: TRBJ2-1
CDR3 protein: CASRRLAGGWSNEQFF
CDR3 DNA: TGTGCCAGCAGACGACTAGCGGGAGGGTGGTCCAATGAGCAGTTCTTC